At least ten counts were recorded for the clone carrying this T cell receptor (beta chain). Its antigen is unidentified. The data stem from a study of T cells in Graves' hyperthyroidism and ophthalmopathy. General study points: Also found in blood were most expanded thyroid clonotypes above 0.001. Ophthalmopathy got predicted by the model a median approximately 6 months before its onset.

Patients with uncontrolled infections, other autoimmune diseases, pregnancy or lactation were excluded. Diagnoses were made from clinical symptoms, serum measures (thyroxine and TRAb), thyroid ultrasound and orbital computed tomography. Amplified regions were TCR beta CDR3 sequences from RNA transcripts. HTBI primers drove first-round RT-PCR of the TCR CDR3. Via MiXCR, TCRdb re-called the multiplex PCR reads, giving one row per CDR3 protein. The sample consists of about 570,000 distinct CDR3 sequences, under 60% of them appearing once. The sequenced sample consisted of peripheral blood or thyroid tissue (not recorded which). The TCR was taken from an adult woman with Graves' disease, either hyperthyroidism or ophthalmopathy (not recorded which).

CDR3: CASSQGVGAQGNEKLFF. The CDR3 nucleotides read TGCGCCAGCAGCCAAGGAGTGGGGGCCCAGGGCAATGAAAAACTGTTTTTT. The V call is TRBV4-1, the J call TRBJ1-4; the D gene is possibly TRBD1 (6 bases). CDR3 length: 17 amino acids. Germline CDR1 MGHRA, CDR2 YSYEKL. V lost 1 base and J lost 5, with 17 bases in between.